The sequence of this TCR beta chain was determined in a study of CD8+ T cells in alopecia areata. Study background: Treated patients were given oral tofacitinib, which was dosed at 5 to 10 mg twice daily. The tofacitinib course ran for 6 to 18 months and was followed by 6 months off drug.

In germline, CDR1 is SQVTM, CDR2 ANQGSEA. This CDR3 spans 12 amino acids. Trimming cost V 5 bases and J 5 bases, with 12 bases left between them. Reverse transcribed after extraction, RNA yielded cDNA as the sequencing template. TCRdb's table, derived via immunoSEQ multiplex PCR, lists solely in-frame clones and lacks some. The sample carries some 180,000 clones, 50% to 70% recorded once. A note on this clone: What it recognizes is unknown.

Findings and caveats of the study: More clonal than normal scalp was lesional scalp, particularly alopecia totalis/universalis.

The chain joins TRBV29-1 to TRBJ1-1, with D perhaps matching TRBD1 (6 bases). The sequence derives from a human donor with alopecia areata. Sample: CD4+ T cells sorted from blood, taken at week 0. This CDR3 reads CSVTGFVTEAFF. The CDR3 nucleotides are TGCAGCGTTACAGGGTTTGTAACTGAAGCTTTCTTT.